The 19 T cell receptor beta chains below all came from one sample that was sequenced in a study of blood T cell repertoires in COVID-19. Profiling relied on immunoSEQ multiplex PCR, and the TCRdb table lists in-frame clones only, not all of them. The top ten hold about 8.9% of the sample, which has around 330,000 clones, roughly 87% seen once. Sequenced input: PBMCs or T cells enriched from blood (not recorded which). The receptors here all came from a woman aged 18 to 35 who had recovered from COVID-19.

The rearrangement uses TRBV7-2 and TRBJ1-2; D unclear. The CDR3 has 18 residues. Germline values: CDR1 SGHTA, CDR2 FQGNSA. Trimming left V 0 bases short and J 0 bases short, with 17 bases between. CDR3 sequence (DNA): TGTGCCAGCAGCTTAGCGCAGGCAGGAATTGGTCCTAACTATGGCTACACCTTC. Amino acid sequence: CASSLAQAGIGPNYGYTF.

The chain has TRBV24-1 and TRBJ2-3; D gene unclear. Germline values: CDR1 KGHDR, CDR2 SFDVKD. This CDR3 is built from 13 residues. Trimming removed 0 bases at V and 4 bases at J, with 4 bases between. The CDR3 nucleotides read TGTGCCACCAGTGATTTGGGGCCAGATACGCAGTATTTT. Protein product: CATSDLGPDTQYF.

The chain has TRBV6-4 and TRBJ2-1, with D possibly being TRBD2 (6 bases). The CDR3 loop spans 14 amino acids. With 6 bases removed from V and 9 bases from J, the gap between germline ends came to 18 bases. Germline V gene data show CDR1 as MRHNA and CDR2 as SNTAGT. Here the CDR3 reads CASRHGAGSGEQFF. The DNA of the CDR3 is TGTGCCAGCAGGCACGGGGCGGGATCCGGTGAGCAGTTCTTC.

The chain links TRBV11-3 to TRBJ1-1, with D unresolved. V was shortened by 3 bases and J by 9 bases, with 14 bases between the two germline ends. The CDR3 loop spans 13 amino acids. The germline gives CDR1 SGHNT, CDR2 YENEEA. CDR3 protein: CASSLTLRGKAFF. CDR3 sequence (DNA): TGTGCCAGCAGCTTGACACTACGAGGGAAAGCTTTCTTT. The whole variable domain, filled in from reference TRBV11-3 and TRBJ1-1, reads EAGVVQSPRYKIIEKKQPVAFWCNPISGHNTLYWYLQNLGQGPELLIRYENEEAVDDSQLPKDRFSAERLKGVDSTLKIQPAELGDSAVYLCASSLTLRGKAFFGQGTRLTVV.

The chain joins TRBV2 to TRBJ1-3; no firm D call. In germline, CDR1 is SNHLY, CDR2 FYNNEI. Trimming pared 7 bases from V and 2 bases from J, leaving 12 bases between. The CDR3 sequence is 14 residues long. The CDR3 nucleotides read TGTGCCAGCAAAGGAGAGGCTGCTGGAAACACCATATATTTT. Protein product: CASKGEAAGNTIYF.

This clone appeared a single time. The rearrangement uses TRBV29-1 and TRBJ2-7, with D unclear. V was trimmed by 3 bases and J by 2 bases, leaving 11 bases between them. The V gene's germline CDR1 is SQVTM and CDR2 ANQGSEA. The CDR3 consists of 13 residues. The CDR3 reads CSVDIQNPYEQYF. DNA of the CDR3: TGCAGCGTTGATATACAGAATCCCTACGAGCAGTACTTC.

The CDR3 sequence is CASSLTGLAVDEQFF. The CDR3 coding sequence is TGTGCCAGCAGCCTCACGGGACTAGCAGTCGATGAGCAGTTCTTC. The chain has TRBV7-2 and TRBJ2-1; TRBD2 matches 9 bases. The CDR3 loop spans 15 amino acids. Germline V lookup: CDR1 SGHTA, CDR2 FQGNSA. V dropped 5 bases and J dropped 8; count of bases not matched to a gene: 10.

The V call is TRBV7-8, the J call TRBJ1-5; TRBD1 might be the D (6 bases). The V end was cut by 4 bases, the J end by 9 bases, with 19 bases between. CDR3 length: 15 residues. Germline V lookup: CDR1 SGHVS, CDR2 FQNEAQ. The CDR3 region is CASSWGPGERRPQHF. As DNA, the CDR3 is TGTGCCAGCAGCTGGGGCCCAGGGGAGAGGAGGCCCCAGCATTTT.

The V call is TRBV5-6, the J call TRBJ2-3; tentatively, D is TRBD2 (6 bases). Germline V lookup: CDR1 SGHDT, CDR2 YYEEEE. V lost 0 bases and J lost 4, with 12 bases in between. This CDR3 comprises 15 residues. In DNA form, the CDR3 reads TGTGCCAGCAGCTTGGCACGGGGGAGCCCAGATACGCAGTATTTT. Protein: CASSLARGSPDTQYF.

This chain links TRBV28 with TRBJ1-1, with TRBD1 matching 9 bases. The CDR3 is 14 residues long. Germline CDR1 MDHEN, CDR2 SYDVKM. The V segment lost 3 bases and the J segment 4 bases; nucleotides outside the gene matches: 3. The CDR3 DNA is TGTGCCAGCAGTTTTTGGACAGGGGCCACTGAAGCTTTCTTT. Protein sequence: CASSFWTGATEAFF. Full variable domain (outside the CDR3, taken from reference TRBV28 and TRBJ1-1): DVKVTQSSRYLVKRTGEKVFLECVQDMDHENMFWYRQDPGLGLRLIYFSYDVKMKEKGDIPEGYSVSREKKERFSLILESASTNQTSMYLCASSFWTGATEAFFGQGTRLTVV.

V usage is TRBV6-5 and J usage is TRBJ2-7, with TRBD1 matching over 8 bases. Germline lookup yields CDR1 MNHEY and CDR2 SVGAGI. V trimming: 0 bases; J trimming: 5 bases; junction bases outside the gene matches: 6. The CDR3 totals 15 residues. Written as DNA, the CDR3 is TGTGCCAGCAGTTACTCCTTTGACAGGGGACACGAGCAGTACTTC. This sequence encodes CASSYSFDRGHEQYF.

V and J are TRBV5-4 and TRBJ2-2; D might be TRBD1 (6 bases). Per the germline V gene, CDR1 is SGHNT and CDR2 is YYREEE (reference sequence). V dropped 0 bases and J dropped 3 bases, with 9 bases sitting between them. The CDR3 length is 15 residues. The CDR3 loop reads CASSLGPGDTGELFF. The CDR3 nucleotides read TGTGCCAGCAGCTTGGGGCCAGGGGACACCGGGGAGCTGTTTTTT.

This chain joins TRBV14 and TRBJ1-2; tentative D call: TRBD1 (6 bases). V was clipped by 3 bases and J by 3 bases, with 11 bases between them. CDR1 is SGHDN and CDR2 is FVKESK in the germline V gene. The CDR3 is made up of 14 amino acids. CDR3 in DNA: TGTGCCAGCAGCCATTGGGACACCGACTATGGCTACACCTTC. Residues: CASSHWDTDYGYTF. Full variable domain (remainder filled in from reference TRBV14 and TRBJ1-2): EAGVTQFPSHSVIEKGQTVTLRCDPISGHDNLYWYRRVMGKEIKFLLHFVKESKQDESGMPNNRFLAERTGGTYSTLKVQPAELEDSGVYFCASSHWDTDYGYTFGSGTRLTVV.

The chain is built from TRBV30 and TRBJ1-2; TRBD1 matches 7 bases. V lost 3 bases to trimming and J lost 8 bases; unmatched junction nucleotides: 9. The CDR3 is 13 amino acids. Germline lookup yields CDR1 GTSNPN and CDR2 SVGIG (reference sequence). The CDR3 sequence is CAWSEGALWGYTF. The DNA of the CDR3 is TGTGCCTGGAGCGAGGGGGCGCTATGGGGCTACACCTTC.

A single count supports this clone. This chain uses TRBV27 with TRBJ1-1; D not certain. V was shortened by 2 bases and J by 1 base, with 5 bases between the two germline ends. The CDR3 is 13 amino acids. Germline V CDR1 and CDR2: MNHEY, SMNVEV (reference sequence). The CDR3 bases are TGTGCCAGCAGTTTAGGAGGGAACACTGAAGCTTTCTTT. The encoded protein is CASSLGGNTEAFF.

This clone was picked up one time. The gene calls are TRBV6-5 and TRBJ2-7, with D unresolved. This CDR3 comprises 13 residues. Germline V gene lookup returns CDR1 MNHEY and CDR2 SVGAGI. V shed 4 bases and J shed 4 bases, with 11 bases lying between them. CDR3 in amino acids: CASSSTWRYEQYF. The CDR3 bases are TGTGCCAGCAGTTCAACTTGGCGGTACGAGCAGTACTTC.

The chain employs TRBV9 and TRBJ2-5; maybe TRBD2 (7 bases). This CDR3 has 14 residues. V was trimmed by 0 bases and J by 5 bases, leaving 11 bases between them. The germline V gene encodes CDR1 SGDLS and CDR2 YYNGEE. For the CDR3, the DNA is TGTGCCAGCAGCGTAGAGGGGGGGCGGGAGACCCAGTACTTC. Residues: CASSVEGGRETQYF.

The rearrangement joins TRBV7-3 to TRBJ1-2; possibly TRBD1 for D (6 bases). The germline V and J ends were trimmed by 2 bases and 3 bases, with 13 bases remaining between them. Germline V gene lookup returns CDR1 SGHTA and CDR2 FQGTGA. CDR3 length: 15 residues. This CDR3 is CASSLGSGGHYGYTF. CDR3 in DNA: TGTGCCAGCAGCTTAGGGAGTGGGGGCCACTATGGCTACACCTTC.

The chain combines TRBV7-2 with TRBJ1-1; TRBD1 is a possible D gene (5 bases). The germline V gene encodes CDR1 SGHTA and CDR2 FQGNSA. Trimming stripped 7 bases from V and 0 bases from J, with 15 bases between. CDR3 length: 15 residues. The CDR3 region is CASIGRQTLNTEAFF. CDR3 nucleotide sequence: TGTGCCAGCATTGGAAGACAGACCTTGAACACTGAAGCTTTCTTT. The full variable domain, in which reference TRBV7-2 and TRBJ1-1 provide the parts outside the CDR3, is GAGVSQSPSNKVTEKGKDVELRCDPISGHTALYWYRQSLGQGLEFLIYFQGNSAPDKSGLPSDRFSAERTGGSVSTLTIQRTQQEDSAVYLCASIGRQTLNTEAFFGQGTRLTVV.